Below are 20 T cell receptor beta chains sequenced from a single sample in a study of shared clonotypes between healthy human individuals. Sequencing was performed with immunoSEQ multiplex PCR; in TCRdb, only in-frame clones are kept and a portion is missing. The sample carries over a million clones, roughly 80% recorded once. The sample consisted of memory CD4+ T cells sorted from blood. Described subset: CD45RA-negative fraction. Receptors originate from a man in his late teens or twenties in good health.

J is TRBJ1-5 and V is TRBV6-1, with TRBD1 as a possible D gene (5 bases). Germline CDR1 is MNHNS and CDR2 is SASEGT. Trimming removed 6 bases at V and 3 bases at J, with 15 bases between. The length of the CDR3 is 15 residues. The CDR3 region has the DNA TGTGCCAGCAGGGGGGACGGTCTTACCAATCAGCCCCAGCATTTT. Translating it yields CASRGDGLTNQPQHF.

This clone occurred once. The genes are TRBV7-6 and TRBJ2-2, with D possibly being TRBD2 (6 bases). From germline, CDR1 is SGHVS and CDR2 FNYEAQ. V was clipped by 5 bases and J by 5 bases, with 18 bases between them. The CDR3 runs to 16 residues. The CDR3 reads CASSNRVSGVTGELFF. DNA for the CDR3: TGTGCCAGCAGCAACCGTGTTTCGGGGGTGACCGGGGAGCTGTTTTTT. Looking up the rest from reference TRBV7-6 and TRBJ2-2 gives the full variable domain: GAGVSQSPRYKVTKRGQDVALRCDPISGHVSLYWYRQALGQGPEFLTYFNYEAQQDKSGLPNDRFSAERPEGSISTLTIQRTEQRDSAMYRCASSNRVSGVTGELFFGEGSRLTVL.

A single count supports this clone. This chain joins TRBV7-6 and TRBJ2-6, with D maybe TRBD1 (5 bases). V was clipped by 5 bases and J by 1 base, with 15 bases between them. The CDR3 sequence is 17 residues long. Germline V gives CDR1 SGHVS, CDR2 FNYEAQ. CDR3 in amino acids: CASSPQGGRSGANVLTF. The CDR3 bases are TGTGCCAGCAGCCCCCAGGGCGGTCGGTCTGGGGCCAACGTCCTGACTTTC.

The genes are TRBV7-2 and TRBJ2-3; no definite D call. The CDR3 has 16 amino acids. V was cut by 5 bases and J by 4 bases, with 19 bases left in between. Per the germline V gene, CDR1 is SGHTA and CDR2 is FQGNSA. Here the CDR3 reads CASSPRASLRADTQYF. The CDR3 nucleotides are TGTGCCAGCAGCCCCCGGGCGTCCCTCCGAGCAGATACGCAGTATTTT.

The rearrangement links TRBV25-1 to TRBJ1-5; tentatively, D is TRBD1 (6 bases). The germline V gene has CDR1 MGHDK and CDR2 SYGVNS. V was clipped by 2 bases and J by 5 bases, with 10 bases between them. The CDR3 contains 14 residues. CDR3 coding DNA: TGTGCCAGCAGTGAAAATTGGGGGCATCAGCCCCAGCATTTT. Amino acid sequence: CASSENWGHQPQHF.

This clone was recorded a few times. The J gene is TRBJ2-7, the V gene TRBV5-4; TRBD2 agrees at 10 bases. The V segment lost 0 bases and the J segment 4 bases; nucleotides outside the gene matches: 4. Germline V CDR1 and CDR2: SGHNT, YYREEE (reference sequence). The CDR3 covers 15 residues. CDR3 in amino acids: CASSLVASGSYEQYF. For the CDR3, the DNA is TGTGCCAGCAGCTTGGTGGCTAGCGGGAGTTACGAGCAGTACTTC.

CDR3 DNA sequence: TGTGCCTGGAGTGTACAGTCCTTATCTGGAAACACCATATATTTT. It encodes CAWSVQSLSGNTIYF. The V call is TRBV30, the J call TRBJ1-3; D ambiguous. Germline values: CDR1 GTSNPN, CDR2 SVGIG (reference sequence). Between the trimmed V and J ends, which lost 0 bases and 1 base, there was a span of 10 bases. The CDR3 is 15 residues long.

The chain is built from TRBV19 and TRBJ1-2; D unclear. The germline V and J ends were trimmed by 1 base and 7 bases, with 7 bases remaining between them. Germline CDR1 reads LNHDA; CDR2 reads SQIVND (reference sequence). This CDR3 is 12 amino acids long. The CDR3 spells CASSIGFAGYTF. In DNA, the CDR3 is TGTGCCAGTAGTATAGGGTTTGCTGGCTACACCTTC. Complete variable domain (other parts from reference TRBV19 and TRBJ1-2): DGGITQSPKYLFRKEGQNVTLSCEQNLNHDAMYWYRQDPGQGLRLIYYSQIVNDFQKGDIAEGYSVSREKKESFPLTVTSAQKNPTAFYLCASSIGFAGYTFGSGTRLTVV.

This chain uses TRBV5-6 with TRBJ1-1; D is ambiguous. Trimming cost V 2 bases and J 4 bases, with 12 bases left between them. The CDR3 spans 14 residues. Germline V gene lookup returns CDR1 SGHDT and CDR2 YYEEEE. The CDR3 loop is CASSFGHPTTEAFF. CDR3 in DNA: TGTGCCAGCAGCTTTGGCCACCCCACCACTGAAGCTTTCTTT.

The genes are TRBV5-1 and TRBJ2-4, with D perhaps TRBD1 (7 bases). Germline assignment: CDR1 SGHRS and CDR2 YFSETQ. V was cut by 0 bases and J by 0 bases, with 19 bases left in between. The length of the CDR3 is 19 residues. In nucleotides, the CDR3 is TGCGCCAGCAGCTTGGAAGGTCAGGGGGGATCGCTAGCCAAAAACATTCAGTACTTC. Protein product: CASSLEGQGGSLAKNIQYF.

The CDR3 nucleotides are TGTGCCAGCAGTCAAGGTGATTGGGGGGACTCCTACGAGCAGTACTTC. Its translation is CASSQGDWGDSYEQYF. The V and J genes are TRBV6-1 and TRBJ2-7; tentatively, D is TRBD2 (6 bases). The CDR3 consists of 16 residues. Deletions cut 5 bases from V and 0 bases from J, with 17 bases between. Germline V gives CDR1 MNHNS, CDR2 SASEGT.

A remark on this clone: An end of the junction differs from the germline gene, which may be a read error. As DNA, the CDR3 is TGTGCCAGCAGTCTATGGACTAGCGGTGTCAACCAAGAGACCCAGTACTTC. This translates into CASSLWTSGVNQETQYF. The rearrangement joins TRBV28 to TRBJ2-5, with 10 bases that match TRBD2. Germline CDR1 reads MDHEN; CDR2 reads SYDVKM. The CDR3 is 17 amino acids.

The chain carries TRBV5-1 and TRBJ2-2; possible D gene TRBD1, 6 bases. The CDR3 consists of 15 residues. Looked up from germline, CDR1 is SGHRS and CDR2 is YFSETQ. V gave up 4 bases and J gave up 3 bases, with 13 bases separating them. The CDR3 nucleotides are TGCGCCAGCAGCCTGGACAGACTTGACACCGGGGAGCTGTTTTTT. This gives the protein CASSLDRLDTGELFF.

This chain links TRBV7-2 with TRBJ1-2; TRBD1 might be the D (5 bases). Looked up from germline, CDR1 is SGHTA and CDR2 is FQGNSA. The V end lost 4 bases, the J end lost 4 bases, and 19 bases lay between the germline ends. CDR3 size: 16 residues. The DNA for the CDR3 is TGTGCCAGCAGCTCAGGGACGGGACCAATCTCCTATGGCTACACCTTC. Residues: CASSSGTGPISYGYTF.

The CDR3 DNA sequence: TGTGCCAGCTCACCAAATGGGGGTAACGAGCAGTACTTC. Its protein is CASSPNGGNEQYF. V gene TRBV18 combines with J gene TRBJ2-7; D is tentatively TRBD1 or TRBD2 (5 bases each). This CDR3 spans 13 amino acids. V gave up 2 bases and J gave up 5 bases, with 10 bases separating them. Germline V lookup: CDR1 KGHSH, CDR2 LQKENI.

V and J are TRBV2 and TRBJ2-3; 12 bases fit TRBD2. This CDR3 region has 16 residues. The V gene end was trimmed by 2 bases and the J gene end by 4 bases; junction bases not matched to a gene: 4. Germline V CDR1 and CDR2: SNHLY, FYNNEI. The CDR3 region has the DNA TGTGCCAGCAGTGAACGGACTAGCGGGGCAGCAGATACGCAGTATTTT. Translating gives CASSERTSGAADTQYF. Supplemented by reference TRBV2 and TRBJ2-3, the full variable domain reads EPEVTQTPSHQVTQMGQEVILRCVPISNHLYFYWYRQILGQKVEFLVSFYNNEISEKSEIFDDQFSVERPDGSNFTLKIRSTKLEDSAMYFCASSERTSGAADTQYFGPGTRLTVL.

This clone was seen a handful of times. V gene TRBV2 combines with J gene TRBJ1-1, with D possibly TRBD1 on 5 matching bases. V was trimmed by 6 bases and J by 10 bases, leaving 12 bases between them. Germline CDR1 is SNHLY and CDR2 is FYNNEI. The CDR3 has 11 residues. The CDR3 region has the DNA TGTGCCAGCAGCGAACAGGTTCGAGCTTTCTTT. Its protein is CASSEQVRAFF.

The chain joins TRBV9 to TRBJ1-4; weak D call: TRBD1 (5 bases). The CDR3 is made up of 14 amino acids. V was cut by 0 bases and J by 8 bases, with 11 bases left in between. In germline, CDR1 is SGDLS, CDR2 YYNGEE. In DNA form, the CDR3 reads TGTGCCAGCAGCGTAGCGACAACAGGAGAAAAACTGTTTTTT. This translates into CASSVATTGEKLFF.

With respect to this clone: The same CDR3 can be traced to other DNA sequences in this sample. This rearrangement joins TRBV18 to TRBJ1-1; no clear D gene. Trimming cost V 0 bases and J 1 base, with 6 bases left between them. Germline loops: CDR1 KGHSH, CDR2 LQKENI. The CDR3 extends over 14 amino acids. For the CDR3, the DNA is TGTGCCAGCTCACCACCGAACGGGAACACTGAAGCTTTCTTT. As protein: CASSPPNGNTEAFF.

CDR3 region: CASLRGDKGKNSGRAFLYF. The CDR3 bases are TGTGCCAGCCTACGGGGTGATAAAGGAAAAAATAGCGGGAGGGCCTTCCTGTACTTC. The chain carries TRBV2 and TRBJ2-7, with 11 bases matching TRBD2. The junction had 30 bases not matched to a gene; V was cut back by 8 bases and J by 12 bases. This CDR3 has 19 residues. CDR1 is SNHLY and CDR2 is FYNNEI in the germline V gene.